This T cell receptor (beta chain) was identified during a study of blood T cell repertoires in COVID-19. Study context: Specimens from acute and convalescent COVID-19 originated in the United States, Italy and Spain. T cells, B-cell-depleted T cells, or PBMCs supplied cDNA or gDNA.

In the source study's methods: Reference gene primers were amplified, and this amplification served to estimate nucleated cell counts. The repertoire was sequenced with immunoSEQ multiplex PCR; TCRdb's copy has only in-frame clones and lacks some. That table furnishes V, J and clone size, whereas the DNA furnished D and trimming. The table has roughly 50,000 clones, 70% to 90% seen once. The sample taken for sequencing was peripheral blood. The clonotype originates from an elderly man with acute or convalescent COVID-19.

The CDR3 loop reads CASSWGQADQPQHF. For the CDR3, the DNA is TGTGCCAGCAGCTGGGGACAGGCAGATCAGCCCCAGCATTTT. This rearrangement joins TRBV7-2 to TRBJ1-5; 8 bases agree with TRBD1. Germline values: CDR1 SGHTA, CDR2 FQGNSA. J lost 5 bases, V lost 4 bases, and 4 bases had no gene match. The CDR3 runs 14 residues.